The 13 T cell receptor beta chains below all came from one sample that was sequenced in a study of blood T cell repertoires in COVID-19. Some clones are missing from TCRdb's copy, which holds only in-frame ones; the method was immunoSEQ multiplex PCR. This sample has fewer than 400,000 clones, with about 89% found just once. Sequencing used PBMCs or T cells enriched from blood (not recorded which). The receptors derive from a man in his sixties who had recovered from COVID-19.

The chain has TRBV11-1 and TRBJ1-1; D remains ambiguous. CDR3 size: 14 residues. Trimming stripped 0 bases from V and 2 bases from J, with 7 bases between. Looked up from germline, CDR1 is SGHAT and CDR2 is FQDESV (reference sequence). For the CDR3, the DNA is TGTGCCAGCAGCTTAGCTTTCAGTAACACTGAAGCTTTCTTT. The encoded protein is CASSLAFSNTEAFF. The whole variable domain, filled in from reference TRBV11-1 and TRBJ1-1, reads EAEVAQSPRYKITEKSQAVAFWCDPISGHATLYWYRQILGQGPELLVQFQDESVVDDSQLPKDRFSAERLKGVDSTLKIQPAELGDSAMYLCASSLAFSNTEAFFGQGTRLTVV.

This clone was seen more than once but under ten times. The CDR3 region has the DNA TGTGCCAGCAGTGTTAGGCGGGACTTAGTTTCAACTAATGAAAAACTGTTTTTT. Translating it yields CASSVRRDLVSTNEKLFF. The genes are TRBV2 and TRBJ1-4; possible D gene TRBD1, 5 bases. CDR1 and CDR2 from the germline V gene are SNHLY and FYNNEI. The ends were cut back, 4 bases at V and 0 bases at J, with 18 bases in the middle. The CDR3 runs to 18 residues.

The chain links TRBV24-1 to TRBJ2-1; 9 positions match TRBD1. This CDR3 is built from 15 residues. Germline values: CDR1 KGHDR, CDR2 SFDVKD. V trimming: 9 bases; J trimming: 2 bases; junction bases outside the gene matches: 7. This CDR3 reads CATGGGTGTYNEQFF. Here the CDR3 DNA reads TGTGCCACCGGCGGTGGGACAGGGACCTACAATGAGCAGTTCTTC.

J is TRBJ2-7 and V is TRBV27; D uncertain. CDR3 length: 14 amino acids. V was cut by 4 bases and J by 0 bases, with 10 bases left in between. Germline V CDR1 and CDR2: MNHEY, SMNVEV (reference sequence). In nucleotides, the CDR3 is TGTGCCAGCAGTTCTTCTGGAGACTCCTACGAGCAGTACTTC. This codes for CASSSSGDSYEQYF.

V gene TRBV19 combines with J gene TRBJ1-5, with TRBD1 matching 7 bases. V gave up 10 bases and J gave up 3 bases; unmatched junction bases: 9. Germline CDR1 is LNHDA and CDR2 is SQIVND (reference sequence). The CDR3 extends over 14 amino acids. The CDR3, as DNA: TGTGCCACGAGTACAGGGGCCGTCAATCAGCCCCAGCATTTT. It encodes CATSTGAVNQPQHF.

This sequence joins TRBV27 and TRBJ2-2, with TRBD2 matching 8 bases. The length of the CDR3 is 13 residues. Per the germline V gene, CDR1 is MNHEY and CDR2 is SMNVEV (reference sequence). Trimming cost V 8 bases and J 9 bases; bases outside gene matches: 8. The CDR3 spells CASRSSGSRELFF. CDR3 coding DNA: TGTGCCAGCCGATCCAGCGGGAGCCGGGAGCTGTTTTTT.

The chain joins TRBV5-1 to TRBJ1-6; D is uncertain. Trimming left V 5 bases short and J 10 bases short, with 10 bases between. CDR1 is SGHRS, CDR2 YFSETQ, per germline. This CDR3 region has 12 residues. The CDR3 nucleotides read TGCGCCAGCAGAGAGGGAGGGTCACCCCTCCACTTT. Its translation is CASREGGSPLHF.

The chain links TRBV5-1 to TRBJ2-2; 7 positions agree with TRBD2. Germline V gene data show CDR1 as SGHRS and CDR2 as YFSETQ. There are 16 residues in the CDR3. With 4 bases clipped from V and 4 bases from J, the junction kept 10 bases outside the gene matches. CDR3 sequence: CASSEPPGGGTGELFF. The CDR3 DNA follows: TGCGCCAGCAGCGAACCGCCGGGAGGCGGCACCGGGGAGCTGTTTTTT.

The V and J genes are TRBV5-1 and TRBJ2-7, with D hard to call. The V end was cut by 0 bases, the J end by 3 bases, with 7 bases between. Germline V gives CDR1 SGHRS, CDR2 YFSETQ. This CDR3 contains 13 residues. The CDR3 protein is CASSLAQSYEQYF. CDR3 nucleotides: TGCGCCAGCAGCTTGGCACAGAGCTACGAGCAGTACTTC.

This clone was found once. Given a much more abundant clone one base away, this may be a read error. CDR3 loop: CASSSPGGGELFF. CDR3 DNA sequence: TGTGCCAGCAGCTCCCCAGGGGGCGGGGAGCTGTTTTTT. The V call is TRBV7-2, the J call TRBJ2-2, with 7 bases matching TRBD1. With 4 bases clipped from V and 7 bases from J, the junction kept 3 bases outside the gene matches. The CDR3 sequence is 13 residues long. CDR1 and CDR2 from the germline V gene are SGHTA and FQGNSA.

The chain uses TRBV6-5 and TRBJ1-1, with D perhaps TRBD1 (6 bases). This CDR3 has 15 amino acids. V was shortened by 8 bases and J by 1 base, with 17 bases between the two germline ends. Germline loops: CDR1 MNHEY, CDR2 SVGAGI. CDR3 region: CASFRGPGKNTEAFF. The CDR3 DNA sequence: TGTGCCAGCTTCAGGGGCCCAGGGAAGAACACTGAAGCTTTCTTT.

The chain links TRBV7-9 to TRBJ2-5; D uncertain. Germline CDR1 SEHNR, CDR2 FQNEAQ (reference sequence). The V end was cut by 3 bases, the J end by 5 bases, with 7 bases between. This CDR3 comprises 12 residues. The CDR3 reads CASSFGSETQYF. The CDR3 DNA reads TGTGCCAGCAGCTTTGGTAGTGAGACCCAGTACTTC.

The gene calls are TRBV5-4 and TRBJ2-5; the match to TRBD2 covers 10 bases. The CDR3 runs 15 residues. V lost 5 bases, J lost 4 bases, and 8 bases stayed unmatched. Germline assignment: CDR1 SGHNT and CDR2 YYREEE (reference sequence). The CDR3 sequence: CASSPSGRAGETQYF. In DNA form, the CDR3 reads TGTGCCAGCAGTCCAAGCGGGAGGGCCGGAGAGACCCAGTACTTC. Drawing the rest from reference TRBV5-4 and TRBJ2-5, the complete variable domain is ETGVTQSPTHLIKTRGQQVTLRCSSQSGHNTVSWYQQALGQGPQFIFQYYREEENGRGNFPPRFSGLQFPNYSSELNVNALELDDSALYLCASSPSGRAGETQYFGPGTRLLVL.